This T cell receptor beta chain was obtained from a study of human T cells and chemical hapten exposure. Ten or more counts support this clonotype. Time point noted: patch test 2, 6 weeks after DPC sensitization. Treatment of the sample: therapeutic diphenylcyclopropenone sensitization with weekly scalp DPC. V dropped 1 base and J dropped 9 bases, with 10 bases sitting between them. Germline CDR1 and CDR2: SEHNR and FQNEAQ (reference sequence). The CDR3 consists of 13 residues. Individual cDNA molecules received unique molecular identifiers in the library. TCRdb passed the RACE reads through MiXCR, listing each CDR3 protein once. The table lists about 26,000 distinct CDR3 sequences, 8.5% to 9.5% of them singletons, with 6.6% in the top ten.

The sample in question was whole blood, obtained in connection with sensitization to the hapten diphenylcyclopropenone (DPC). The chain uses TRBV7-9 and TRBJ2-1; perhaps D is TRBD1 or TRBD2 (6 bases each). The origin of this receptor is a man aged 30 to 45 with alopecia areata. Some clones in this sample may be carry-over from other donors' samples. CDR3 coding DNA: TGTGCCAGCAGCTTAGAGGAGGGGGTTGAGCAGTTCTTC. Protein sequence: CASSLEEGVEQFF.